This T cell receptor beta chain originates from a study of lymphopenia after photon versus proton radiotherapy. Notes on the study in general: After the lymphocyte nadir, photon-treated repertoires showed oligoclonal expansion, especially of CD8+ Temra cells. Larger post-nadir TCR diversity loss correlated inversely with survival in deceased patients. Relative stability marked proton patients; photon patients lost diversity and naive cells. Survival link was tested only in deceased patients; proton benefit remains a possibility.

The CDR3 extends over 15 amino acids. V dropped 6 bases and J dropped 1 base, with 17 bases sitting between them. Germline CDR1 is SGHKS and CDR2 is YYEKEE (reference sequence). Sequencing used immunoSEQ multiplex PCR; TCRdb keeps in-frame clones, though not all of them. The repertoire holds 55,000 to 85,000 clones, with just under 95% as singletons. With regard to this clone: Its antigen is unidentified.

The sequencing here drew on peripheral blood, taken from a patient treated with photon-based radiotherapy. This sequence was found in a woman aged 40 to 50 with cholangiocarcinoma. V gene TRBV5-5 combines with J gene TRBJ2-7; no reliable D call. CDR3 sequence reads: CASNYGGRRSYEQYF. DNA for the CDR3: TGTGCCAGCAACTACGGCGGCAGGCGATCCTACGAGCAGTACTTC. The full variable domain, rest sourced from reference TRBV5-5 and TRBJ2-7, is DAGVTQSPTHLIKTRGQQVTLRCSPISGHKSVSWYQQVLGQGPQFIFQYYEKEERGRGNFPDRFSARQFPNYSSELNVNALLLGDSALYLCASNYGGRRSYEQYFGPGTRLTVT.